Presented here are 28 T cell receptor beta chains from one specimen sequenced in a study of technical replicates of blood from several donors. Using immunoSEQ multiplex PCR, the repertoire was profiled, and TCRdb retains in-frame clones only, with some absent. This table holds approximately 94,000 clones, about 96% found once. The sample comprised T cells isolated from PBMCs. The source of these receptors is a human donor in good health.

The V gene is TRBV28, the J gene TRBJ1-2; unclear D gene. The CDR3 is 14 amino acids. In germline, CDR1 is MDHEN, CDR2 SYDVKM. The V and J ends lost 7 bases and 2 bases respectively, with 14 bases between them. CDR3 protein: CASIPHGQNYGYTF. The CDR3 DNA sequence: TGTGCCAGCATCCCTCATGGGCAGAACTATGGCTACACCTTC.

This clone was seen at least ten times. V and J are TRBV29-1 and TRBJ1-2; 9 nucleotides match TRBD1. This CDR3 has 12 residues. Germline CDR1 SQVTM, CDR2 ANQGSEA. V was pared by 5 bases and J by 4 bases, with 2 bases of the junction left unmatched. This CDR3 is CSVSDRGYGYTF. The CDR3 nucleotides read TGCAGCGTTTCGGACAGGGGCTATGGCTACACCTTC.

The chain joins TRBV4-1 to TRBJ2-7; TRBD1 is a possible D gene (6 bases). Trimming stripped 7 bases from V and 2 bases from J, with 18 bases between. This CDR3 region has 15 residues. Per germline, CDR1 MGHRA and CDR2 YSYEKL. Here the CDR3 DNA reads TGCGCCAGCACCCCCAAGGGCTCAGGGGCCTACGAGCAGTACTTC. It is translated as CASTPKGSGAYEQYF.

V is TRBV25-1 and J is TRBJ1-4; a weak D match, TRBD1 (5 bases). CDR1 is MGHDK and CDR2 is SYGVNS in the germline V gene. Trimming left V 1 base short and J 7 bases short, with 10 bases between. The CDR3 contains 14 residues. The CDR3 sequence is CASSESRGVEKLFF. The CDR3 DNA reads as TGTGCCAGCAGTGAATCTCGGGGGGTTGAAAAACTGTTTTTT. Full variable domain (missing parts from reference TRBV25-1 and TRBJ1-4): EADIYQTPRYLVIGTGKKITLECSQTMGHDKMYWYQQDPGMELHLIHYSYGVNSTEKGDLSSESTVSRIRTEHFPLTLESARPSHTSQYLCASSESRGVEKLFFGSGTQLSVL.

This sequence joins TRBV13 and TRBJ2-7; 15 bases line up with TRBD2. The CDR3 consists of 18 residues. Germline CDR1 is PRHDT and CDR2 is FYEKMQ (reference sequence). With 4 bases clipped from V and 2 bases from J, the junction kept 9 bases outside the gene matches. The CDR3 sequence is CASSWTLGLAGGPYEQYF. In DNA form, the CDR3 reads TGTGCCAGCAGCTGGACCTTGGGACTAGCGGGAGGACCCTACGAGCAGTACTTC. Looking up the rest from reference TRBV13 and TRBJ2-7 gives the full variable domain: AAGVIQSPRHLIKEKRETATLKCYPIPRHDTVYWYQQGPGQDPQFLISFYEKMQSDKGSIPDRFSAQQFSDYHSELNMSSLELGDSALYFCASSWTLGLAGGPYEQYFGPGTRLTVT.

The CDR3 DNA reads TGTGCCAGCAGCCTTGTCCCAGGGAGGAGCACTGAAGCTTTCTTT. This gives the protein CASSLVPGRSTEAFF. V usage is TRBV5-4 and J usage is TRBJ1-1, with D tentatively TRBD1 (5 bases). From germline, CDR1 is SGHNT and CDR2 YYREEE (reference sequence). The V end lost 4 bases, the J end lost 4 bases, and 17 bases lay between the germline ends. This CDR3 is 15 amino acids long.

The gene calls are TRBV6-5 and TRBJ1-2; D gene ambiguous. The CDR3 consists of 13 residues. Trimming left V 6 bases short and J 0 bases short, with 8 bases between. Germline-derived CDR1 and CDR2 are MNHEY and SVGAGI. CDR3 nucleotides: TGTGCCAGCAGCCCTAACGCTAACTATGGCTACACCTTC. As protein: CASSPNANYGYTF.

V is TRBV7-2 and J is TRBJ1-1, with 8 bases identical to TRBD1. CDR3 length: 15 residues. CDR1 is SGHTA and CDR2 is FQGNSA in the germline V gene. The J segment lost 0 bases and the V segment lost 3 bases, leaving 3 bases of the junction unmatched. The CDR3 loop is CASSFLQGVNTEAFF. CDR3 nucleotides: TGTGCCAGCAGCTTTTTACAGGGGGTGAACACTGAAGCTTTCTTT.

This clone has only a few counts. The gene calls are TRBV6-5 and TRBJ1-1; perhaps TRBD1 as D (5 bases). Per the germline V gene, CDR1 is MNHEY and CDR2 is SVGAGI. The CDR3 runs 14 residues. V shed 5 bases and J shed 3 bases, with 13 bases lying between them. The CDR3 DNA sequence: TGTGCCAGCAGTAAACCAGGGTTCGACACTGAAGCTTTCTTT. Its protein is CASSKPGFDTEAFF.

The chain has TRBV4-1 and TRBJ1-1; 9 bases line up with TRBD1. CDR1 and CDR2 (germline): MGHRA, YSYEKL. This CDR3 comprises 15 residues. Germline trimming cut 9 bases from V and 5 bases from J; bases unmatched to any gene: 13. The CDR3 DNA reads as TGCGCCAGTCAGGGGACCGGGACAGGGATTACTGAAGCTTTCTTT. This encodes CASQGTGTGITEAFF.

V usage is TRBV5-1 and J usage is TRBJ2-3; 12 nucleotides line up with TRBD1. This CDR3 region has 15 residues. Germline CDR1 reads SGHRS; CDR2 reads YFSETQ. Trimming at V came to 4 bases and at J to 5 bases, leaving 5 bases not matched to a gene. CDR3 nucleotides: TGCGCCAGCAGCCTCGGGACAGGGGGCTTAGATACGCAGTATTTT. It is translated as CASSLGTGGLDTQYF. Variable domain in full (rest from reference TRBV5-1 and TRBJ2-3): KAGVTQTPRYLIKTRGQQVTLSCSPISGHRSVSWYQQTPGQGLQFLFEYFSETQRNKGNFPGRFSGRQFSNSRSEMNVSTLELGDSALYLCASSLGTGGLDTQYFGPGTRLTVL.

The V call is TRBV4-2, the J call TRBJ2-5; 10 nucleotides agree with TRBD2. The CDR3 runs 16 residues. Trimming removed 4 bases from V and 5 bases from J; junction bases left unmatched: 10. Germline-derived CDR1 and CDR2 are LGHNA and YNFKEQ. CDR3 sequence reads: CASSRLAGVKEETQYF. The CDR3 nucleotides read TGTGCCAGCAGCCGCCTAGCGGGAGTGAAGGAGGAGACCCAGTACTTC.

The chain has TRBV5-6 and TRBJ2-7; 9 bases line up with TRBD2. Per germline, CDR1 SGHDT and CDR2 YYEEEE. The CDR3 has 13 residues. Losses at the gene ends were 4 bases for V and 2 bases for J; bases not matched to a gene: 1. This CDR3 reads CASSLAGTYEQYF. In DNA, the CDR3 is TGTGCCAGCAGCCTAGCGGGAACCTACGAGCAGTACTTC.

The chain is built from TRBV30 and TRBJ2-3, with TRBD1 identical over 8 bases. CDR1 and CDR2 from the germline V gene are GTSNPN and SVGIG (reference sequence). After removal of 5 bases from V and 3 bases from J, the junction contained 13 bases not matched to a gene. The CDR3 spans 16 residues. The CDR3 sequence: CAWDEIGQGQTDTQYF. Written as DNA, the CDR3 is TGTGCCTGGGATGAAATAGGACAGGGTCAGACAGATACGCAGTATTTT.

The V gene is TRBV4-2, the J gene TRBJ2-1, with D perhaps TRBD2 (6 bases). Trimming removed 6 bases at V and 8 bases at J, with 14 bases between. Germline CDR1 LGHNA, CDR2 YNFKEQ. This CDR3 contains 13 residues. The CDR3 DNA reads TGTGCCAGCAGAGGTCGGGAGAACGATGAGCAGTTCTTC. Amino acid sequence: CASRGRENDEQFF.

This chain connects TRBV15 to TRBJ2-5; 10 bases match TRBD2. The germline CDR1 and CDR2 sequences are LNHNV and YYDKDF (reference sequence). V shed 4 bases, J shed 4 bases, and the junction held 12 bases outside the gene matches. CDR3 length: 17 amino acids. The CDR3 nucleotides are TGTGCCACCAGCATAGGCACTTGGCGACTAGCGGGAGAGACCCAGTACTTC. It translates to CATSIGTWRLAGETQYF.

This clone was seen once. DNA for the CDR3: TGTGCCAGCAGCGTAGGGATCGGGAGTCAGTACAATGAGCAGTTCTTC. It yields the protein CASSVGIGSQYNEQFF. The chain links TRBV9 to TRBJ2-1; possible D gene TRBD2, 6 bases. Per the germline V gene, CDR1 is SGDLS and CDR2 is YYNGEE. The CDR3 has 16 residues. The V end lost 0 bases, the J end lost 4 bases, and 14 bases lay between the germline ends.

The genes are TRBV19 and TRBJ1-2, with 8 bases aligning to TRBD1. V lost 5 bases, J lost 0 bases, and 2 bases stayed unmatched. Germline assignment: CDR1 LNHDA and CDR2 SQIVND (reference sequence). The CDR3 consists of 14 residues. The CDR3 nucleotides are TGTGCCAGTAGTCCGGGACAGGCTAACTATGGCTACACCTTC. Its translation is CASSPGQANYGYTF.

The genes are TRBV6-5 and TRBJ2-3; D is possibly TRBD2 (6 bases). This CDR3 spans 15 amino acids. V lost 1 base and J lost 4, with 12 bases in between. Germline V gene lookup returns CDR1 MNHEY and CDR2 SVGAGI. Here the CDR3 DNA reads TGTGCCAGCAGTTACTTGTCTAGCGACCCAGATACGCAGTATTTT. Its translation: CASSYLSSDPDTQYF.

V gene TRBV7-6 combines with J gene TRBJ2-5; possibly TRBD2 for D (6 bases). The CDR3 is 12 amino acids. Germline V gene data show CDR1 as SGHVS and CDR2 as FNYEAQ. The germline V and J ends were trimmed by 6 bases and 4 bases, with 9 bases remaining between them. CDR3 sequence reads: CASRVGGETQYF. The CDR3 DNA reads as TGTGCCAGCAGAGTGGGGGGAGAGACCCAGTACTTC.

This chain uses TRBV6-1 with TRBJ1-1; 7 nucleotides agree with TRBD1. V lost 6 bases, J lost 5 bases, and 12 bases stayed unmatched. Germline V CDR1 and CDR2: MNHNS, SASEGT. The CDR3 has 15 amino acids. CDR3 amino acids: CASSFAPDRVTEAFF. For the CDR3, the DNA is TGTGCCAGCAGCTTCGCCCCTGACAGGGTAACTGAAGCTTTCTTT.

The chain links TRBV29-1 to TRBJ1-1; 7 bases match TRBD1. J gave up 3 bases and V 4 bases, and 5 bases lay outside the gene matches. Germline V CDR1 and CDR2: SQVTM, ANQGSEA. The CDR3 runs to 13 residues. The CDR3 region is CSVGKQGDTEAFF. The DNA of the CDR3 is TGCAGCGTTGGGAAGCAGGGGGACACTGAAGCTTTCTTT.

The chain carries TRBV9 and TRBJ1-2; tentative D call: TRBD1 (5 bases). From germline, CDR1 is SGDLS and CDR2 YYNGEE. The CDR3 consists of 15 residues. Trimming removed 0 bases at V and 6 bases at J, with 15 bases between. CDR3 nucleotides: TGTGCCAGCAGCGTAGTTGGGGGAGGTGGGGATGGCTACACCTTC. Its protein is CASSVVGGGGDGYTF.

The J gene is TRBJ1-3, the V gene TRBV9; weak D call: TRBD1 (6 bases). This CDR3 has 16 residues. In germline, CDR1 is SGDLS, CDR2 YYNGEE. The V gene lost 3 bases and the J gene lost 3 bases, with 16 bases spanning the gap. The CDR3 sequence: CASSAKPQGVGNTIYF. Here the CDR3 DNA reads TGTGCCAGCAGCGCCAAGCCACAGGGAGTTGGAAACACCATATATTTT.

This clone has only one observation. The rearrangement uses TRBV4-1 and TRBJ2-1, with D unclear. Per germline, CDR1 MGHRA and CDR2 YSYEKL. Trimming shortened V by 0 bases and J by 4 bases, and 16 bases separated the two germline ends. The CDR3 is 17 residues long. The CDR3: CASSQDLARESYNEQFF. DNA for the CDR3: TGCGCCAGCAGCCAAGATCTGGCTAGAGAATCTTACAATGAGCAGTTCTTC.

The rearrangement uses TRBV29-1 and TRBJ1-2, with TRBD1 matching over 7 bases. V gave up 6 bases and J gave up 4 bases; unmatched junction bases: 11. CDR3 length: 14 amino acids. Germline loops: CDR1 SQVTM, CDR2 ANQGSEA. CDR3 residues: CSVPSGQVIYGYTF. CDR3 DNA sequence: TGCAGCGTCCCTTCAGGACAGGTTATCTATGGCTACACCTTC.

The chain recombines TRBV21-1 with TRBJ1-1; TRBD1 is taken as the D call from the table, unchecked against the DNA. TRBV21-1 is a pseudogene locus. The CDR3 consists of 14 residues. Written as DNA, the CDR3 is TGTGCCAGCAGCCCGTACCAGGGCGGAACTGAAGCTTTCTTT. Translating gives CASSPYQGGTEAFF.

This clone has just a few counts. The V gene is TRBV29-1, the J gene TRBJ1-2; 8 bases line up with TRBD1. J lost 2 bases, V lost 1 base, and 3 bases had no gene match. There are 14 residues in the CDR3. CDR1 and CDR2 (germline): SQVTM, ANQGSEA. The CDR3 nucleotides are TGCAGCGTTGAAGGCAGGGGGCGGAACTATGGCTACACCTTC. This sequence encodes CSVEGRGRNYGYTF.